A single sample gave rise to the 30 T cell receptor beta chains below, sequenced in a study of cytomegalovirus exposure and HLA in healthy donors. It was with 60 Vbeta and 13 Jbeta primers that the PCR ran. Sequencing was performed with immunoSEQ multiplex PCR; in TCRdb, only in-frame clones are kept and a portion is missing. This table holds about 160,000 clones, approximately 70% found once. Source material: PBMCs. These receptors were collected from a middle-aged man in good health and CMV-seropositive.

V is TRBV2 and J is TRBJ2-5; D is unclear. Gene TRBJ2-7 matches the end of the DNA better, so the J call may be wrong. Germline V CDR1 and CDR2: SNHLY, FYNNEI. CDR3 size: 15 residues. CDR3: CASNSGFPTLYEQYF. For the CDR3, the DNA is TGTGCCAGCAACTCCGGGTTCCCGACCCTCTACGAGCAGTACTTC.

A word on this clone: This CDR3 is also generated by other DNA sequences in the sample. The chain combines TRBV7-8 with TRBJ2-1; 7 bases match TRBD2. After removal of 5 bases from V and 4 bases from J, the junction contained 11 bases not matched to a gene. Germline lookup yields CDR1 SGHVS and CDR2 FQNEAQ. The CDR3 spans 16 residues. Here the CDR3 DNA reads TGTGCCAGCAGCCCAGTCAGGCTAGCGGATTACAATGAGCAGTTCTTC. It translates to CASSPVRLADYNEQFF.

There are a few counts of this clone. The V gene is TRBV5-1, the J gene TRBJ2-3; TRBD2 might be the D (5 bases). The length of the CDR3 is 13 residues. Germline values: CDR1 SGHRS, CDR2 YFSETQ. V was clipped by 4 bases and J by 2 bases, with 8 bases between them. The CDR3 loop reads CASSVGDTDTQYF. Written as DNA, the CDR3 is TGCGCCAGCAGCGTCGGGGACACAGATACGCAGTATTTT.

This clone appeared a single time. Here the CDR3 reads CASRATETNEKLFF. DNA of the CDR3: TGTGCCAGCAGGGCAACAGAGACCAATGAAAAACTGTTTTTT. This rearrangement joins TRBV6-1 to TRBJ1-4; D ambiguous. CDR3 size: 14 residues. V was trimmed by 6 bases and J by 5 bases, leaving 13 bases between them. Germline V lookup: CDR1 MNHNS, CDR2 SASEGT.

The rearrangement uses TRBV6-6 and TRBJ2-1, with a possible D match to TRBD2 (5 bases). CDR3 length: 13 amino acids. Germline V lookup: CDR1 MNHNY, CDR2 SVGAGI (reference sequence). V was trimmed by 8 bases and J by 4 bases, leaving 12 bases between them. The CDR3: CASAEDQYNEQFF. The CDR3 bases are TGTGCCAGCGCGGAGGACCAGTACAATGAGCAGTTCTTC.

In regard to this clone: The identical CDR3 is also encoded by other nucleotide sequences in the sample. The V gene is TRBV27, the J gene TRBJ2-2; D gene unclear. The CDR3 spans 13 residues. Germline-derived CDR1 and CDR2 are MNHEY and SMNVEV (reference sequence). Trimming removed 5 bases from V and 1 base from J, with 5 bases in between. The CDR3 nucleotides are TGTGCCAGCAGTCCACAGAACACCGGGGAGCTGTTTTTT. Residues: CASSPQNTGELFF.

The DNA for the CDR3 is TGTGCCAGCAGTGACCCAACAGGGGGCTCTAACTATGGCTACACCTTC. Its translation is CASSDPTGGSNYGYTF. This sequence joins TRBV25-1 and TRBJ1-2, with 9 bases that match TRBD1. The V segment lost 3 bases and the J segment 0 bases; nucleotides outside the gene matches: 5. The germline gives CDR1 MGHDK, CDR2 SYGVNS. The CDR3 runs to 16 residues.

The rearrangement joins TRBV5-4 to TRBJ2-7; 9 positions agree with TRBD2. Per the germline V gene, CDR1 is SGHNT and CDR2 is YYREEE (reference sequence). The trim removed 2 bases at V and 4 bases at J, leaving 4 bases unmatched. This CDR3 is 14 amino acids long. This CDR3 reads CASSFRGGDYEQYF. The CDR3 nucleotides read TGTGCCAGCAGCTTCCGCGGGGGGGATTACGAGCAGTACTTC.

V usage is TRBV7-3 and J usage is TRBJ2-1; D possibly corresponds to TRBD1 (5 bases). V was cut by 1 base and J by 5 bases, with 18 bases left in between. Per germline, CDR1 SGHTA and CDR2 FQGTGA. The CDR3 is 17 amino acids. The CDR3 is CASSLNLGPARDNEQFF. The CDR3 DNA reads as TGTGCCAGCAGCTTAAATTTGGGGCCCGCCCGTGACAATGAGCAGTTCTTC. Full variable domain (outside the CDR3, taken from reference TRBV7-3 and TRBJ2-1): GAGVSQTPSNKVTEKGKYVELRCDPISGHTALYWYRQSLGQGPEFLIYFQGTGAADDSGLPNDRFFAVRPEGSVSTLKIQRTERGDSAVYLCASSLNLGPARDNEQFFGPGTRLTVL.

This sequence joins TRBV5-4 and TRBJ2-7, with a weak D call TRBD1 (5 bases). Germline values: CDR1 SGHNT, CDR2 YYREEE (reference sequence). Trimming removed 1 base at V and 5 bases at J, with 13 bases between. CDR3 size: 14 residues. Written as DNA, the CDR3 is TGTGCCAGCAGCTTGAGGGGCAGGGCGGACGAGCAGTACTTC. This encodes CASSLRGRADEQYF.

This chain connects TRBV7-2 to TRBJ1-5, with TRBD1 matching over 8 bases. V trimming: 0 bases; J trimming: 5 bases; junction bases outside the gene matches: 3. CDR1 SGHTA and CDR2 FQGNSA come from the germline V gene. The CDR3 extends over 15 amino acids. CDR3 amino acids: CASSLATGGDQPQHF. CDR3 nucleotide sequence: TGTGCCAGCAGCTTAGCAACAGGGGGGGATCAGCCCCAGCATTTT.

This clone showed up just once. A junction boundary mismatches the germline segment, possibly from a read error. The CDR3 DNA is TGTTCCAGCAGCGGACAAACCTATGGCTACACCTTC. It codes for CSSSGQTYGYTF. The chain couples TRBV7-9 to TRBJ1-2, with D possibly matching TRBD1 (5 bases). CDR1 SEHNR and CDR2 FQNEAQ come from the germline V gene (reference sequence). The CDR3 contains 12 residues.

The chain uses TRBV4-3 and TRBJ2-3; D is ambiguous. This CDR3 has 13 residues. Germline CDR1 is LGHNA and CDR2 is YSLEER. Trimming left V 6 bases short and J 2 bases short, with 9 bases between. This chain's CDR3 is CASSRRITDTQYF. DNA for the CDR3: TGCGCCAGCAGTCGCAGGATCACAGATACGCAGTATTTT.

The genes are TRBV29-1 and TRBJ1-2, with D uncertain. Looked up from germline, CDR1 is SQVTM and CDR2 is ANQGSEA. V was pared by 4 bases and J by 6 bases, with 9 bases between. The CDR3 runs 11 residues. CDR3: CSVVTRNGYTF. The DNA of the CDR3 is TGCAGCGTTGTTACGAGGAATGGCTACACCTTC.

This clone turned up a few times. The V call is TRBV12-5, the J call TRBJ2-3; 14 nucleotides line up with TRBD2. J lost 0 bases, V lost 4 bases, and 6 bases had no gene match. The germline gives CDR1 LGHNT, CDR2 FRNRAP. There are 18 residues in the CDR3. The CDR3 DNA is TGTGCTAGTGGTTGGGGGACTAGCGGGGGCCTAAGCACAGATACGCAGTATTTT. Amino acids: CASGWGTSGGLSTDTQYF.

The count of this clone is one. The gene calls are TRBV4-3 and TRBJ1-1, with TRBD1 matching 8 bases. Germline CDR1 is LGHNA and CDR2 is YSLEER. V shed 1 base, J shed 5 bases, and the junction held 6 bases outside the gene matches. This CDR3 spans 15 amino acids. CDR3 DNA sequence: TGCGCCAGCAGCCAAGGGACAGGGTATAGGACTGAAGCTTTCTTT. This codes for CASSQGTGYRTEAFF.

The CDR3 here is CSVEDRNTEAFF. CDR3 sequence (DNA): TGCAGCGTTGAAGACAGAAACACTGAAGCTTTCTTT. The chain carries TRBV29-1 and TRBJ1-1; D remains ambiguous. Germline lookup yields CDR1 SQVTM and CDR2 ANQGSEA. The CDR3 extends over 12 amino acids. The V and J ends lost 0 bases and 2 bases respectively, with 4 bases between them.

V gene TRBV11-3 combines with J gene TRBJ1-1; D remains ambiguous. Looked up from germline, CDR1 is SGHNT and CDR2 is YENEEA. The ends were cut back, 2 bases at V and 5 bases at J, with 9 bases in the middle. The CDR3 runs 13 residues. The CDR3 nucleotides are TGTGCCAGCAGCTTATCGAGGAGGACTGAAGCTTTCTTT. Its translation: CASSLSRRTEAFF.

This clone was found a few times. This sequence joins TRBV6-1 and TRBJ1-2; TRBD1 aligns across 7 bases. Per germline, CDR1 MNHNS and CDR2 SASEGT. The CDR3 has 15 amino acids. Losses at the gene ends were 0 bases for V and 4 bases for J; bases not matched to a gene: 5. The DNA for the CDR3 is TGTGCCAGCAGTGAAGCCGGGACAGACCTCTATGGCTACACCTTC. Encoded protein: CASSEAGTDLYGYTF.

The chain employs TRBV29-1 and TRBJ1-1; TRBD1 matches 7 bases. Germline lookup yields CDR1 SQVTM and CDR2 ANQGSEA. The V segment lost 7 bases and the J segment 1 base; nucleotides outside the gene matches: 12. This CDR3 is 15 amino acids long. The CDR3 DNA sequence: TGCAGCGCCCCTACCCGGGGGACAGCGAACACTGAAGCTTTCTTT. Protein sequence: CSAPTRGTANTEAFF. Variable domain in full (rest from reference TRBV29-1 and TRBJ1-1): SAVISQKPSRDICQRGTSLTIQCQVDSQVTMMFWYRQQPGQSLTLIATANQGSEATYESGFVIDKFPISRPNLTFSTLTVSNMSPEDSSIYLCSAPTRGTANTEAFFGQGTRLTVV.

The rearrangement joins TRBV5-1 to TRBJ2-3; maybe TRBD2 (5 bases). Germline CDR1 SGHRS, CDR2 YFSETQ. Trimming took off 5 bases at V and 6 bases at J, with 19 bases between the two ends. The CDR3 length is 15 residues. The DNA for the CDR3 is TGCGCCAGCAGACTAGACCCTACCTTTGGGGATACGCAGTATTTT. Its translation is CASRLDPTFGDTQYF.

This clone was observed a single time. The chain links TRBV7-3 to TRBJ2-1; TRBD1 is a possible D gene (6 bases). Germline V gene sequence: CDR1 SGHTA, CDR2 FQGTGA. The V end was cut by 2 bases, the J end by 9 bases, with 14 bases between. The CDR3 contains 14 residues. The CDR3 sequence: CASSLGLVGAEQFF. CDR3 sequence (DNA): TGTGCCAGCAGCTTAGGTTTGGTGGGGGCTGAGCAGTTCTTC.

The rearrangement uses TRBV14 and TRBJ2-7; D remains unclear. The germline V gene has CDR1 SGHDN and CDR2 FVKESK. V was trimmed by 4 bases and J by 7 bases, leaving 14 bases between them. This CDR3 spans 13 amino acids. CDR3 loop: CASSPSLRLEQYF. CDR3 DNA sequence: TGTGCCAGCAGCCCGAGCCTGAGGTTGGAGCAGTACTTC.

V usage is TRBV2 and J usage is TRBJ2-6, with TRBD1 identical over 8 bases. Germline CDR1 is SNHLY and CDR2 is FYNNEI. The CDR3 loop spans 17 amino acids. The V and J ends lost 9 bases and 1 base, in that order; junction bases with no gene match: 11. The CDR3 reads CARLRQGTESGANVLTF. The DNA for the CDR3 is TGTGCCAGACTTAGACAGGGGACAGAATCTGGGGCCAACGTCCTGACTTTC.

The chain employs TRBV15 and TRBJ2-5; tentative D call: TRBD2 (6 bases). Germline assignment: CDR1 LNHNV and CDR2 YYDKDF (reference sequence). The CDR3 runs to 15 residues. Trimming shortened V by 1 base and J by 5 bases, and 14 bases separated the two germline ends. CDR3 residues: CATSRAPGVGETQYF. The CDR3, as DNA: TGTGCCACCAGCAGAGCCCCGGGGGTGGGGGAGACCCAGTACTTC. The entire variable domain, with the rest obtained from reference TRBV15 and TRBJ2-5, is as follows: DAMVIQNPRYQVTQFGKPVTLSCSQTLNHNVMYWYQQKSSQAPKLLFHYYDKDFNNEADTPDNFQSRRPNTSFCFLDIRSPGLGDTAMYLCATSRAPGVGETQYFGPGTRLLVL.

This sequence joins TRBV10-3 and TRBJ2-2; 12 nucleotides match TRBD1. Germline lookup yields CDR1 ENHRY and CDR2 SYGVKD. The CDR3 loop spans 15 amino acids. Trimming took 10 bases from V and 6 from J; bases not matched to a gene: 9. CDR3 residues: CATSGRDRGPGELFF. The DNA for the CDR3 is TGTGCCACCTCCGGACGGGACAGGGGGCCCGGGGAGCTGTTTTTT.

The V gene is TRBV5-6, the J gene TRBJ1-2; 7 nucleotides align to TRBD1. The CDR3 length is 11 residues. Germline V gene sequence: CDR1 SGHDT, CDR2 YYEEEE. Trimming cost V 3 bases and J 8 bases; bases outside gene matches: 1. The CDR3 protein is CASSSGGGYTF. The CDR3 DNA reads TGTGCCAGCAGCTCAGGGGGGGGCTACACCTTC. Drawing the rest from reference TRBV5-6 and TRBJ1-2, the complete variable domain is DAGVTQSPTHLIKTRGQQVTLRCSPKSGHDTVSWYQQALGQGPQFIFQYYEEEERQRGNFPDRFSGHQFPNYSSELNVNALLLGDSALYLCASSSGGGYTFGSGTRLTVV.

The chain recombines TRBV29-1 with TRBJ2-4; 7 nucleotides line up with TRBD2. Germline loops: CDR1 SQVTM, CDR2 ANQGSEA. V gave up 7 bases and J gave up 1 base; unmatched junction bases: 7. The CDR3 length is 14 residues. CDR3 residues: CSALGGEAKNIQYF. CDR3 sequence (DNA): TGCAGCGCCCTGGGGGGGGAGGCCAAAAACATTCAGTACTTC. Full variable domain (remainder filled in from reference TRBV29-1 and TRBJ2-4): SAVISQKPSRDICQRGTSLTIQCQVDSQVTMMFWYRQQPGQSLTLIATANQGSEATYESGFVIDKFPISRPNLTFSTLTVSNMSPEDSSIYLCSALGGEAKNIQYFGAGTRLSVL.

The rearrangement joins TRBV6-1 to TRBJ1-2; no clear D. V dropped 6 bases and J dropped 4 bases, with 18 bases sitting between them. This CDR3 region has 15 residues. Germline CDR1 reads MNHNS; CDR2 reads SASEGT. Here the CDR3 DNA reads TGTGCCAGCAGCTACCCTGTGGCAGGAATCTATGGCTACACCTTC. This codes for CASSYPVAGIYGYTF.

This clone was detected only once. The chain links TRBV30 to TRBJ2-1, with 11 bases identical to TRBD2. Germline trimming cut 1 base from V and 6 bases from J; bases unmatched to any gene: 17. This CDR3 is built from 19 residues. Germline V lookup: CDR1 GTSNPN, CDR2 SVGIG (reference sequence). CDR3 protein: CAWSAPGRRLAGPPNEQFF. The CDR3 DNA follows: TGTGCCTGGAGTGCCCCAGGCCGCCGACTAGCGGGGCCTCCCAATGAGCAGTTCTTC.